This TCR beta chain emerged from a study of cytomegalovirus exposure and HLA in healthy donors. Whole-study findings and limits: Productive status was seen about 90% or about 30% of the time for most TCR beta V segments in an earlier analysis.

Of note for this clone: As yet, its antigen is unknown.

PCR involved 60 Vbeta and 13 Jbeta primers. TCRdb's copy holds only in-frame clones and misses some; the assay was immunoSEQ multiplex PCR. The sample carries 130,000 or so clones, nearly 90% recorded once. The receptor comes from a woman aged 40 to 50 in good health and CMV-seronegative. Material for sequencing was PBMCs.

The CDR3 region is CSALGREPADTQYF. CDR3 coding DNA: TGCAGCGCCCTAGGGCGGGAGCCCGCAGATACGCAGTATTTT. The genes are TRBV29-1 and TRBJ2-3; 7 bases line up with TRBD2. From germline, CDR1 is SQVTM and CDR2 ANQGSEA. V gave up 7 bases and J gave up 4 bases; unmatched junction bases: 11. CDR3 length: 14 amino acids.